Listed below are T cell receptor beta chains from one sample, sequenced in a study of esophageal squamous cell carcinoma under preoperative chemotherapy. TCRdb passed the PCR reads through MiXCR, listing each CDR3 protein once. This table has approximately 30,000 distinct CDR3 sequences, 40% to 60% appearing once. This material was obtained from a patient given preoperative chemotherapy. These receptors were collected from a human donor with esophageal squamous cell carcinoma. The donor label of this sample is uncertain. CDR3s include the opening cysteine and the closing phenylalanine or tryptophan.

v_call	j_call	cdr3_length	cdr3_aa
TRBV10-3	-	14	CAIRGGGEAYEQYF
TRBV7-9	TRBJ2-5	14	CASTERREGETQYF
TRBV19	TRBJ2-2	15	CASSIWPSSTGELFF
TRBV7-2	TRBJ2-3	15	CSSGPGGRDRDTQYF
TRBV10-3	TRBJ2-2	12	CALWAGAGELFF
TRBV7-7	TRBJ2-1	14	CASSFGGRGNEQFF
TRBV12-3/TRBV12-4	-	15	CASSPSGVYGREQYF
TRBV10-1	TRBJ2-3	15	CASRPGLAGTDTQYF
TRBV19	-	13	CASSTSGTYEQYF
TRBV5-6	TRBJ2-4	15	CASGPRGTAQDTQYF
TRBV5-6	TRBJ2-1	14	CASSPPGRSHEQFF
TRBV7-3	TRBJ2-3	15	CASSYTGGSTDTQYF
TRBV11-3	TRBJ2-2	14	CASSLGEITGAQFF
TRBV6-5	TRBJ2-4	16	CASSYSARGAKDTQYF
TRBV7-7	TRBJ2-3	15	CASSQTSATTDTQYF
TRBV6-1	TRBJ2-6	16	CASSKTGLSGANVLTF
TRBV7-2	-	16	CASGRLGGRNQDIQYF
TRBV6-1	TRBJ2-3	15	CASTRNHRAGDTQYF
TRBV7-9	-	14	CASSLPGGYNEQFF
TRBV6-4	TRBJ2-1	15	CASSERTSGYNEQFF
TRBV7-9	TRBJ2-7	14	CASSVAGISYEQYF
TRBV7-3	TRBJ2-3	13	CASSFSGTDTQYF
TRBV18	TRBJ2-7	15	CASSPVPGLTYEQYF